This record covers a single T cell receptor delta chain. The protein TCRdb lists belongs to a much larger clone and differs from this DNA's translation at residue 17, which points to a read error; the protein shown is made from the DNA. Flow sorting of PBMC yielded separate Vgamma9/Vdelta2+ and Vdelta2-negative gammadelta T cell populations for bulk repertoire analysis. CDR3 size: 19 residues. The V gene's germline CDR1 is TSWWSYY and CDR2 QGS. This sample stems from a study of γδ T cells in repeated Plasmodium falciparum infection. TCRdb redid the clone calls on the multiplex PCR reads with CATT. The sample carries roughly 90,000 delta-chain clones, 0.9% to 1% recorded once.

Sequencing input: gamma-delta T cells from blood. The chain couples TRDV1 to TRDJ1; TRDD3 matches at 12 bases. The sequence was collected from a pool of human donors (malaria-infected and uninfected, not separated). The CDR3 DNA reads as TGTGCTCTTGGGACCCCGATCCCCATTGCACTGGGGGATACCGATAAACCCATCTTT. Its translation: CALGTPIPIALGDTDKPIF.